This T cell receptor beta chain was identified during a study of response to subunit inactivated influenza vaccine. TCRdb processed the RT-PCR reads anew with MiXCR; each CDR3 protein has one entry. Of about 530,000 distinct CDR3 sequences listed, about an eighth are singletons. General study results and limits: Authors suggested that a seasonal influenza vaccination recruits few new T cells each time.

Notes on this clonotype: Its antigen remains unknown.

The material was PBMCs from blood, obtained on the day of vaccination. The receptor was derived from a man aged 50 or older who received an inactivated influenza vaccine.

CDR3 region: CASSRDGDYEQYF. In DNA form, the CDR3 reads TGCGCCAGCAGCAGAGACGGGGACTACGAGCAGTACTTC. This sequence joins TRBV5-1 and TRBJ2-7; possible D gene TRBD2, 5 bases. Trimming stripped 4 bases from V and 3 bases from J, with 11 bases between. The CDR3 contains 13 residues. The V gene's germline CDR1 is SGHRS and CDR2 YFSETQ. Full variable domain (outside the CDR3, taken from reference TRBV5-1 and TRBJ2-7): KAGVTQTPRYLIKTRGQQVTLSCSPISGHRSVSWYQQTPGQGLQFLFEYFSETQRNKGNFPGRFSGRQFSNSRSEMNVSTLELGDSALYLCASSRDGDYEQYFGPGTRLTVT.